This record concerns one T cell receptor (beta chain) sequence. This sample stems from a study of T cells in tuberculosis. Study details: T cells were selected with CD1B tetramers loaded with glucose monomycolate. Study-level results: Some low-affinity tetramer-binding T cells may be absent from this sample.

Cells were sorted from thawed PBMC rested overnight and stained with GMM-loaded CD1B tetramer, viability dye and anti-CD3. C32 glucose monomycolate from Rhodococcus equi was loaded onto the CD1B tetramers. From each donor, roughly 99,000 tetramer-negative cells were sorted. The CDR3 covers 13 residues. Unmatched junction bases numbered 4, after V lost 5 bases and J lost 2 bases. Germline V gene sequence: CDR1 GTSNPN, CDR2 SVGIG (reference sequence). Sequencing of TCR-alpha and TCR-beta chains was unpaired. Using immunoSEQ multiplex PCR, the repertoire was profiled, and TCRdb retains in-frame clones only, with some absent. The sample has 80,000 to 90,000 clones; roughly 90% are singletons.

V and J are TRBV30 and TRBJ2-7, with 9 positions matching TRBD2. The receptor's source is an adult woman with latent tuberculosis. The material sequenced was CD1b-GMM tetramer-negative cells sorted from PBMCs. CDR3 coding DNA: TGTGCCTGGGGGGGCGGGGGGGCCTACGAGCAGTACTTC. This sequence encodes CAWGGGGAYEQYF. Full variable domain (remainder filled in from reference TRBV30 and TRBJ2-7): SQTIHQWPATLVQPVGSPLSLECTVEGTSNPNLYWYRQAAGRGLQLLFYSVGIGQISSEVPQNLSASRPQDRQFILSSKKLLLSDSGFYLCAWGGGGAYEQYFGPGTRLTVT.